Listed below are T cell receptor beta chains from one sample, sequenced in a study of Ad26.COV2.S vaccination and SARS-CoV-2 variants. Generated by immunoSEQ multiplex PCR, the TCRdb table keeps only in-frame clones and is missing some. The table has more than 300,000 clones, 86% seen once. Sample: peripheral blood, taken in a trial of Ad26.COV2.S vaccine versus placebo. Receptors were obtained from a person between 18 and 59 years old who received the Ad26.COV2.S COVID-19 vaccine or a placebo. CDR3s include the opening cysteine and the closing phenylalanine or tryptophan. A D gene is named only where the DNA matches it firmly. Expanded clones are given a class, and other clones once, few, many or no size at all.

abundance	v_gene	d_gene	j_gene	CDR3nt	CDR3aa
NA	TRBV7-9	NA	TRBJ2-5	TGTGCCAGCAGCTTAGGGACTCAAGAGACCCAGTACTTC	CASSLGTQETQYF
NA	TRBV28	NA	TRBJ2-2	TGTGCCAGCAGTCCGAGGAGGGCTAACACCGGGGAGCTGTTTTTT	CASSPRRANTGELFF
NA	TRBV6-5	NA	TRBJ1-1	TGTGCCAGCAGCAAATACCCGGTACAGGGTGCAGAAGCTTTCTTT	CASSKYPVQGAEAFF
NA	TRBV5-1	NA	TRBJ2-2	TGCGCCAGCAGCGGACTGAACAGAGGGGGGAACACCGGGGAGCTGTTTTTT	CASSGLNRGGNTGELFF
once	TRBV18	TRBD1	TRBJ1-2	TGTGCCAGCTCACCACCGGCGGGACAGGACTATGGCTACACCTTC	CASSPPAGQDYGYTF
NA	TRBV3-1/TRBV3-2	NA	TRBJ2-1	TGTGCCAGCAGCCGGGACTCCGGCTTCTCCTACAATGAGCAGTTCTTC	CASSRDSGFSYNEQFF
NA	TRBV18	TRBD1	TRBJ2-7	TGTGCCAGCTCACCGGGGGACAGGTCGTTTTCCTACGAGCAGTACTTC	CASSPGDRSFSYEQYF
NA	TRBV19	NA	TRBJ1-2	TGTGCCAGTAGTATCAGGCAGGGTGGCTACACCTTC	CASSIRQGGYTF
once	TRBV6-5	NA	TRBJ1-6	TGTGCCAGCAGTTACTCTTATAATTCACCCCTCCACTTT	CASSYSYNSPLHF
NA	TRBV5-1	TRBD1	TRBJ2-5	TGCGCCAGCAGCCAGGGACAGGGGGCCCAAGAGACCCAGTACTTC	CASSQGQGAQETQYF
NA	TRBV6-5	TRBD1	TRBJ2-7	TGTGCCAGCAGTAACGACAGGGTAGGGGCCTACGAGCAGTACTTC	CASSNDRVGAYEQYF
NA	TRBV28	TRBD1	TRBJ1-4	TGTGCCAGCAGCCGTGACAGGGTCAGTAGTGAAAAACTGTTTTTT	CASSRDRVSSEKLFF
NA	TRBV4-2	NA	TRBJ1-3	TGTGCCAGCAGCCAAGACTCGCACGGCACTTCCTCTGGAAACACCATATATTTT	CASSQDSHGTSSGNTIYF
once	TRBV19	NA	TRBJ2-7	TGTGCCAGTAGTATAGCCAGTTCCTACGAGCAGTACTTC	CASSIASSYEQYF
NA	TRBV27	NA	TRBJ2-2	TGTGCCAGCAGGAATCAGGGGATGAGCACCGGGGAGCTGTTTTTT	CASRNQGMSTGELFF
NA	TRBV5-1	TRBD1	TRBJ2-5	TGCGCCAGCCGACTCGGGACAGGGGACCAAGAGACCCAGTACTTC	CASRLGTGDQETQYF
NA	TRBV2	TRBD2	TRBJ2-3	TGTGCCAGCGGGGGAGCGGGACCCACAGATACGCAGTATTTT	CASGGAGPTDTQYF
NA	TRBV30	TRBD1	TRBJ1-2	TGTGCCTGGAGTGCAGTTTCAGGGGGTAACTATGGCTACACCTTC	CAWSAVSGGNYGYTF
once	TRBV7-2	TRBD2	TRBJ2-3	TGTGCCAGCAGCTTAGAGGGACTAGCGAGAGATACGCAGTATTTT	CASSLEGLARDTQYF
NA	TRBV19	NA	TRBJ1-1	TGTGCCAGTAGTATTTCGGACACTGAAGCTTTCTTT	CASSISDTEAFF
few	TRBV7-8	NA	TRBJ2-7	TGTGCCAGCAGCCCCATAGACGAGCAGTACTTC	CASSPIDEQYF
few	TRBV7-2	TRBD1	TRBJ1-2	TGTGCCAGCAGCGGGACAGGTGCTCTCTATGGCTACACCTTC	CASSGTGALYGYTF
NA	TRBV28	NA	TRBJ2-1	TGTGCCAGCAGGCTAGATCACTACAATGAGCAGTTCTTC	CASRLDHYNEQFF
NA	TRBV7-2	TRBD1	TRBJ1-2	TGTGCCAGCAGCTCTACGGGACAGGGAGGAAGCGGCTACACCTTC	CASSSTGQGGSGYTF
NA	TRBV28	NA	TRBJ2-7	TGTGCCATATTAAAGTTTCATCTAGTCTACGAGCAGTACTTC	CAILKFHLVYEQYF
NA	TRBV30	NA	TRBJ2-7	TGTGCCTGGAGTGCGATTGAAGAGCAGTACTTC	CAWSAIEEQYF